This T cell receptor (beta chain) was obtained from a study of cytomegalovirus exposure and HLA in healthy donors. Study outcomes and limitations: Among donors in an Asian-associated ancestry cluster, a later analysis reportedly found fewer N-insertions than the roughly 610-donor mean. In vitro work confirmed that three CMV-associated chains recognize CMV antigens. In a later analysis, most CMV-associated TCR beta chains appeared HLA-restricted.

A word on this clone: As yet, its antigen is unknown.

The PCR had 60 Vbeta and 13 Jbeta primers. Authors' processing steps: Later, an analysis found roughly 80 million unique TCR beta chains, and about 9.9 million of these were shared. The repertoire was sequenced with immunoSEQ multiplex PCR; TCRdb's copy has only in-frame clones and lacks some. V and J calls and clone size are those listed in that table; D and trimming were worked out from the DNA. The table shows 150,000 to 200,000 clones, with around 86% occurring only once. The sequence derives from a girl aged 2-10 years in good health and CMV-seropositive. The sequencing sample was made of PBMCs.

This CDR3 is CASSDDRVTDTQYF. The CDR3 DNA is TGCGCCAGCAGCGATGACAGGGTCACAGATACGCAGTATTTT. The chain joins TRBV5-1 to TRBJ2-3; 7 bases match TRBD1. Germline lookup yields CDR1 SGHRS and CDR2 YFSETQ. This CDR3 region has 14 residues. The V segment lost 4 bases and the J segment 2 bases; nucleotides outside the gene matches: 4.